The T cell receptor (beta chain) described here comes from a study of control samples from healthy donors and cancer patients. The J segment lost 8 bases and the V segment lost 7 bases, leaving 8 bases of the junction unmatched. Germline loops: CDR1 KGHDR, CDR2 SFDVKD. The CDR3 contains 13 residues. TCRdb keeps only in-frame clones here, not all; method: immunoSEQ multiplex PCR. The data contain about 59,000 clones, roughly 90% of them singletons. This TCR derives from a man between 35 and 55 years old with colorectal cancer. The chain has TRBV24-1 and TRBJ2-3; 7 bases agree with TRBD2. Input material: PBMCs. The CDR3 here is CATSLGGEGTQYF. The CDR3 DNA is TGTGCCACCAGCCTTGGCGGGGAGGGTACGCAGTATTTT.